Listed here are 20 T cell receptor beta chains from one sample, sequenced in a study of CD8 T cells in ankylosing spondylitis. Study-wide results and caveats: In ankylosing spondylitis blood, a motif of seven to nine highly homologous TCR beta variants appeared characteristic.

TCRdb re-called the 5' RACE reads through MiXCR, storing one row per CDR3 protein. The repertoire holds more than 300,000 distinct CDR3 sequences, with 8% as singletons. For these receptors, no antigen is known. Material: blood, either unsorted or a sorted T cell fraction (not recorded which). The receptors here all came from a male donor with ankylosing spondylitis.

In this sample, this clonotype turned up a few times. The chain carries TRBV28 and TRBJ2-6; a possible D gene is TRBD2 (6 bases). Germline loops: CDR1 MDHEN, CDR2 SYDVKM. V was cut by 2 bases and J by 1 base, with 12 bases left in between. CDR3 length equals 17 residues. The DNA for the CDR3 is TGTGCCAGCAGTTTACCGGGACTTAAATCTGGGGCCAACGTCCTGACTTTC. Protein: CASSLPGLKSGANVLTF.

The CDR3 region is CASRLKTENTEAFF. DNA for the CDR3: TGTGCCAGCAGACTTAAGACGGAGAACACTGAAGCTTTCTTT. This chain connects TRBV2 to TRBJ1-1, with unresolved D. Trimming pared 6 bases from V and 1 base from J, leaving 12 bases between. Germline V gene lookup returns CDR1 SNHLY and CDR2 FYNNEI. CDR3 length: 14 residues.

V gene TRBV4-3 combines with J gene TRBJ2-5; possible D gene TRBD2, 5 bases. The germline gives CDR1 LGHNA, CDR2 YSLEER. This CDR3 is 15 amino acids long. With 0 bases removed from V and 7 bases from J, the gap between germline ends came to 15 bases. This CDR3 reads CASSQDFDPSGTQYF. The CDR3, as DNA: TGCGCCAGCAGCCAAGATTTCGATCCGAGCGGGACCCAGTACTTC.

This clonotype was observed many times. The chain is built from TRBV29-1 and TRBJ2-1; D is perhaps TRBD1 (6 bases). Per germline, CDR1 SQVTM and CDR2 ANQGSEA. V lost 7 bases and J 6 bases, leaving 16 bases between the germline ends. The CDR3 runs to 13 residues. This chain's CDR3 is CSARNDRSNEQFF. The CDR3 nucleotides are TGCAGCGCCAGAAACGACAGGAGCAATGAGCAGTTCTTC.

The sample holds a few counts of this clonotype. The CDR3 DNA sequence: TGTGCCAGCAGTTTGGGGGGAGGGACAGGGGCGACTGAAGCTTTCTTT. It translates to CASSLGGGTGATEAFF. V gene TRBV12-3 or TRBV12-4 combines with J gene TRBJ1-1, with 10 bases that match TRBD1. The CDR3 covers 16 residues. The trim removed 3 bases at V and 5 bases at J, leaving 9 bases unmatched.

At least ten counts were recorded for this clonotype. The CDR3 reads CAIATSGAYNEQFF. For the CDR3, the DNA is TGTGCCATCGCGACTAGCGGGGCTTACAATGAGCAGTTCTTC. The chain recombines TRBV28 with TRBJ2-1; 11 bases map to TRBD2. With V trimmed by 10 bases and J by 4 bases, 6 bases remained unmatched. Germline V gives CDR1 MDHEN, CDR2 SYDVKM. This CDR3 comprises 14 residues.

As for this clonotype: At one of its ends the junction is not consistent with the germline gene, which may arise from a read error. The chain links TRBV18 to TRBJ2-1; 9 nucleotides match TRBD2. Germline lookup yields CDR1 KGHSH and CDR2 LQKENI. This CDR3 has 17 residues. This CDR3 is CASSPQGPGLASNEQFF. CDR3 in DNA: TGTGCCAGCTCCCCACAGGGGCCGGGACTAGCTTCGAATGAGCAGTTCTTC.

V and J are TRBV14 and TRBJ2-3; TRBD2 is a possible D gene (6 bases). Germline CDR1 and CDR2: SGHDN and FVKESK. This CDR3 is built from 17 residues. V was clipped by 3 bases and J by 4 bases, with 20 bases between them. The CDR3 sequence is CASSHLLLASASDTQYF. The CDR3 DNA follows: TGTGCCAGCAGCCATTTGCTTCTGGCTAGCGCCTCAGATACGCAGTATTTT.

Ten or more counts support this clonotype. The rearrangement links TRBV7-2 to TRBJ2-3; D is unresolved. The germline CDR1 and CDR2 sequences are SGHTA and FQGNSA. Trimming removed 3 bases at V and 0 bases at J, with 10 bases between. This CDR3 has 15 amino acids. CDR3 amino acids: CASSLGTPSTDTQYF. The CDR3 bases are TGTGCCAGCAGCTTGGGCACTCCCAGCACAGATACGCAGTATTTT.

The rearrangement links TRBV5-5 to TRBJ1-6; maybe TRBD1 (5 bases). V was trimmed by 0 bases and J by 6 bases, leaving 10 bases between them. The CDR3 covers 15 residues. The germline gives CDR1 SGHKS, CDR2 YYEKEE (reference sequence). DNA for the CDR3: TGTGCCAGCAGCTTGGTCCCAGGGACTAATTCACCCCTCCACTTT. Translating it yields CASSLVPGTNSPLHF. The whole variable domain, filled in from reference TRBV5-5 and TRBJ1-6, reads DAGVTQSPTHLIKTRGQQVTLRCSPISGHKSVSWYQQVLGQGPQFIFQYYEKEERGRGNFPDRFSARQFPNYSSELNVNALLLGDSALYLCASSLVPGTNSPLHFGNGTRLTVT.

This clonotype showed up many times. The chain's CDR3 is CASSFRTDNEQFF. CDR3 nucleotide sequence: TGCGCCAGCAGTTTTAGGACAGACAATGAGCAGTTCTTC. The chain combines TRBV5-1 with TRBJ2-1; D possibly corresponds to TRBD1 (6 bases). With 5 bases removed from V and 5 bases from J, the gap between germline ends came to 11 bases. This CDR3 has 13 residues. Per the germline V gene, CDR1 is SGHRS and CDR2 is YFSETQ.

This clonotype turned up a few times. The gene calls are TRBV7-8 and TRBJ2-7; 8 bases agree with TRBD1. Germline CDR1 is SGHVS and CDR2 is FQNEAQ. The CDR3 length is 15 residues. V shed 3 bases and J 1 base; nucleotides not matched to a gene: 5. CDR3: CASSFGRGLSYEQYF. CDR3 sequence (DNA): TGTGCCAGCAGCTTCGGCAGGGGGCTATCCTACGAGCAGTACTTC.

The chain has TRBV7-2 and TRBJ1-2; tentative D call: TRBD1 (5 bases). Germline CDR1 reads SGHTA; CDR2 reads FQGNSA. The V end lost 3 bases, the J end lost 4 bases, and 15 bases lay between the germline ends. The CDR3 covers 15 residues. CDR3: CASSFSATAAYGYTF. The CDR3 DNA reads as TGTGCCAGCAGCTTCTCCGCGACAGCCGCCTATGGCTACACCTTC.

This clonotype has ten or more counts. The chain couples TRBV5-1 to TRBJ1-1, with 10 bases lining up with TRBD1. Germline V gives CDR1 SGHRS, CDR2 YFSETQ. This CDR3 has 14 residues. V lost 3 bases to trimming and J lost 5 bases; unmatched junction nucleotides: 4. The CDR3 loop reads CASSSTGGKTEAFF. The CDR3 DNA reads TGCGCCAGCAGCTCGACAGGGGGCAAAACTGAAGCTTTCTTT.

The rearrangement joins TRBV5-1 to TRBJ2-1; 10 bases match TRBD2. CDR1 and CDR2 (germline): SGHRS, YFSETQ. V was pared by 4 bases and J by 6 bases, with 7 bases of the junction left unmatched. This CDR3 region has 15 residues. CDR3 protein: CASSILAGVGNEQFF. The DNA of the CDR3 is TGCGCCAGCAGCATTCTAGCGGGAGTCGGCAATGAGCAGTTCTTC.

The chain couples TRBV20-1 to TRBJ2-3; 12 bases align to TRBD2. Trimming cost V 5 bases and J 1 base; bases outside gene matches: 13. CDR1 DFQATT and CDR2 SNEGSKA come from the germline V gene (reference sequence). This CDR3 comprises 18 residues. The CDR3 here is CSADSRLAGVHGTDTQYF. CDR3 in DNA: TGCAGTGCTGACTCCCGACTAGCGGGAGTGCACGGCACAGATACGCAGTATTTT.

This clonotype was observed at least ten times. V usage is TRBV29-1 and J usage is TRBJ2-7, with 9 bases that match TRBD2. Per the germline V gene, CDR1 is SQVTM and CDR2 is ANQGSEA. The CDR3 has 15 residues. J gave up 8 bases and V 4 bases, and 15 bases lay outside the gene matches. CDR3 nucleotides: TGCAGCGTTGTAGGTAGCGGGAGCCCATCTAACAAGCAGTACTTC. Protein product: CSVVGSGSPSNKQYF.

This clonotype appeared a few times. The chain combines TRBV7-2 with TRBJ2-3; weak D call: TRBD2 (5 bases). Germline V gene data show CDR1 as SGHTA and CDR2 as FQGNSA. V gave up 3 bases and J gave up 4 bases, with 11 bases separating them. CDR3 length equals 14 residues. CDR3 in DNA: TGTGCCAGCAGCTTGGGAGTTACCCCAGATACGCAGTATTTT. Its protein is CASSLGVTPDTQYF.

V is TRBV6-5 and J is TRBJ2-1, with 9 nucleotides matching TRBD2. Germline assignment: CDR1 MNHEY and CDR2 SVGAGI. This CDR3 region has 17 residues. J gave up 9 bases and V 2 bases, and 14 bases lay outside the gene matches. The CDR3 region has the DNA TGTGCCAGCAGTTACCCCGCTGGAGTAGCGGGAGTAAGTGAGCAGTTCTTC. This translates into CASSYPAGVAGVSEQFF.

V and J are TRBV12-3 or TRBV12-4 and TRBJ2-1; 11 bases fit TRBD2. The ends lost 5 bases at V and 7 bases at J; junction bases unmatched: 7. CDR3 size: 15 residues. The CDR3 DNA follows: TGTGCCAGCAGTATCACTAGCGGGAGAGGAAATGAGCAGTTCTTC. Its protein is CASSITSGRGNEQFF.